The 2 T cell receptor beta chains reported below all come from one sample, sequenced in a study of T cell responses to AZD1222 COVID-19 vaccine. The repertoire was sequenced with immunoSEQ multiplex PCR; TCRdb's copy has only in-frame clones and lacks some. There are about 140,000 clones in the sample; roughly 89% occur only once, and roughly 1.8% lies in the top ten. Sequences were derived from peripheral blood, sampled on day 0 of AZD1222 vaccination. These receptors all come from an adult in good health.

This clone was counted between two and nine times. The CDR3 protein is CASSHSRDRDIRGSYEQYF. In DNA, the CDR3 is TGTGCCAGCAGCCACTCCCGGGACAGGGACATTAGGGGCTCCTACGAGCAGTACTTC. This sequence joins TRBV14 and TRBJ2-7; 9 bases line up with TRBD1. The germline CDR1 and CDR2 sequences are SGHDN and FVKESK. The ends lost 3 bases at V and 0 bases at J; junction bases unmatched: 15. This CDR3 is 19 amino acids long. Filled out from reference TRBV14 and TRBJ2-7, the complete variable domain reads EAGVTQFPSHSVIEKGQTVTLRCDPISGHDNLYWYRRVMGKEIKFLLHFVKESKQDESGMPNNRFLAERTGGTYSTLKVQPAELEDSGVYFCASSHSRDRDIRGSYEQYFGPGTRLTVT.

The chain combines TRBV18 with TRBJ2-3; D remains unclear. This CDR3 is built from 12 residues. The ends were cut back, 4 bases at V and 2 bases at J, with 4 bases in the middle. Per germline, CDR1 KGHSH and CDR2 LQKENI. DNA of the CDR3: TGTGCCAGCTCACGAGCCACAGATACGCAGTATTTT. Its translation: CASSRATDTQYF.